Included here is one T cell receptor beta chain sequence, with context. The antigen it binds to is not known. Base quality data are lacking; no much larger clone is found one base away. This record comes from a study of tumor-infiltrating lymphocytes in localized non-small cell lung cancer (dated by TCRdb to the early 2020s). The study in broad terms: Patients whose samples were collected after neoadjuvant chemotherapy, as well as both smokers and never-smokers and several histologies, were included in the cohort. The overall ICON cohort was composed of about 150 surgical patients with localized non-small cell lung cancer whose tumors were resected. TCR sequencing was one of several integrated assays, alongside flow cytometry, multiplex immunofluorescence, RNA-seq, exome sequencing and proteomics, applied to the same patients. Each patient provided resected tumor tissue plus uninvolved lung tissue from the same patient, with the uninvolved lung tissue described as non-adjacent to the tumor. A total of some 56 patients were included in the paired tumor versus uninvolved lung comparison of immunoSEQ T-cell fraction.

The T-cell fraction in tumor and uninvolved lung tissue was obtained from TCR sequencing using the immunoSEQ assay. The paper's processing steps were these. For survival analysis, patients were split into high (upper tertile) and low (lower two tertiles) T-cell fraction groups and compared by log-rank test. Paired tumor versus uninvolved lung differences in T-cell fraction were tested with a signed-rank test. TCRdb provides this immuneACCESS table in a form limited to in-frame rearrangements. Some clones are lacking; in checked studies, under half of them reflect an unresolved V gene, and why the rest are absent is not known. V, J and clone size were drawn from that table, and D and trimming were deduced from the DNA. This sample holds about 15,000 clones; roughly 72% were observed only once. The ten largest clones represent about 5.6% of the sample. ICON enrollment began in early 2016, and the last patient was enrolled in 2018. In a subcohort of 76 patients, fresh tumor and matched uninvolved tissue were collected for in-depth immune analyses, with TCR sequencing among those analyses. TCR sequencing was performed on DNA isolated from bulk tissue, without cell sorting.

Paper-wide results and their limitations: Recurrence-free survival showed no association with tumor T-cell fraction measured by TCR sequencing (p = 0.61). TCR-derived T-cell fraction did not differ between the flow cytometry-defined immunotypes IM1 (good prognosis) and IM2 (poor prognosis). Assay coverage differed among patients according to how much tissue was available, so only a subset of the cohort had TCR sequencing. Higher T cell infiltration in tumors than in uninvolved lung tissue was supported by TCRbeta sequencing, consistent with immunofluorescence CD3 counts. Because different pieces of the same tissue were used for different assays, technical variation could not be separated from intratumor heterogeneity.

According to the germline V gene (reference sequence), CDR1 reads MNHEY and CDR2 reads SMNVEV. V ends up 2 bases short and J 7 bases short, with an unmatched junction base count of 11. Measured from the cysteine to the phenylalanine, the CDR3 is 16 residues long. The CDR3 DNA has 48 bases and is translated from base 1. The sequence joins TRBV27 to TRBJ2-1, with 7 bases aligning to TRBD2. The source material was lung tumor tissue. This receptor was obtained from a human donor with non-small cell lung cancer. DNA sequence: TGTGCCAGCAGTTTAAGGGGCGGGAGTGAAAGAAATGAGCAGTTCTTC. The encoded protein is CASSLRGGSERNEQFF.